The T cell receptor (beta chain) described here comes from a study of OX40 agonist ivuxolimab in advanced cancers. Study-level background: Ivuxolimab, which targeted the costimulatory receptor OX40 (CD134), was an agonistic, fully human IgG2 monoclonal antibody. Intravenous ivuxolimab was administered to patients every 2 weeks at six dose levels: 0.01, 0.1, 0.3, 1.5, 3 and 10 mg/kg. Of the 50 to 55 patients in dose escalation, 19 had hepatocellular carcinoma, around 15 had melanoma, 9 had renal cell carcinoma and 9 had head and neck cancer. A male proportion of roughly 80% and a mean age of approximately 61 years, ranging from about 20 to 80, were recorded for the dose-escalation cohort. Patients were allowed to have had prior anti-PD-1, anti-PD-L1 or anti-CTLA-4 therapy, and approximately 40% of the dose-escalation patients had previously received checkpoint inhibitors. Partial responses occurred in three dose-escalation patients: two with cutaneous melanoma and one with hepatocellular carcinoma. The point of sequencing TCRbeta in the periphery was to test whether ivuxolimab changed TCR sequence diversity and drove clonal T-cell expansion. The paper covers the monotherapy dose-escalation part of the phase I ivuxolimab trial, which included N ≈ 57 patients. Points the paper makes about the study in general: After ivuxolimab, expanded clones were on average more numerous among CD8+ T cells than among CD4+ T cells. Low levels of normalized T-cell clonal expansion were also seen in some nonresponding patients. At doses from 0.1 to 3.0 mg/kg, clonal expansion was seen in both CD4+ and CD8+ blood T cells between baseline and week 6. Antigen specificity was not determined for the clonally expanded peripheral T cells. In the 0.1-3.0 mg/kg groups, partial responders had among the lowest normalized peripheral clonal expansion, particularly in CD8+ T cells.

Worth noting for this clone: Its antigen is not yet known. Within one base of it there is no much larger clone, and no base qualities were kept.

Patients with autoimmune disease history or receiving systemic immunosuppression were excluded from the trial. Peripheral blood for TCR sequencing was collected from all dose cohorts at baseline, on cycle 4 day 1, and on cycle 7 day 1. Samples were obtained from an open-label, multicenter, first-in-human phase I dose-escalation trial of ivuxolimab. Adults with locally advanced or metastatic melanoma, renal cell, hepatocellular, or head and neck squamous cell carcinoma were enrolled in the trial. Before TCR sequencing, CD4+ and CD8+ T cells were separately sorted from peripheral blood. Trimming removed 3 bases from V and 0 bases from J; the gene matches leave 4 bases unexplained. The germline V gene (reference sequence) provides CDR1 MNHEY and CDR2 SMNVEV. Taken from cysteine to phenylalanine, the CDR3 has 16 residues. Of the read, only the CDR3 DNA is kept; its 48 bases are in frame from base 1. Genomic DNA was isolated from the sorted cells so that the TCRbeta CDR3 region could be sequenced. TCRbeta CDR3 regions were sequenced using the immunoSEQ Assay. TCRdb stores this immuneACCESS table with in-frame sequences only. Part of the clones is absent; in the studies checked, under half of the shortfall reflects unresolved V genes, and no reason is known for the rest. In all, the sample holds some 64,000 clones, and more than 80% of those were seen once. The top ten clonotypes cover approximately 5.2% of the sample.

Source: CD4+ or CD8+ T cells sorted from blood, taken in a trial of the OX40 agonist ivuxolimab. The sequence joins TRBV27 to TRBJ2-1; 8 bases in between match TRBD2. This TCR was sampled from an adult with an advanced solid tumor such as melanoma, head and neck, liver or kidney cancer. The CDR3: CASSFESGSSYNEQFF. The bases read TGTGCCAGCAGTTTTGAGAGCGGGAGCTCCTACAATGAGCAGTTCTTC.